This is a list of T cell receptor beta chains from one sample in a study of CD8 T cells in ankylosing spondylitis. Each CDR3 protein gets one entry after TCRdb re-called the 5' RACE reads with MiXCR. The sample shows around 340,000 distinct CDR3 sequences, 20% of them seen only once. The sequenced sample consisted of blood, either unsorted or a sorted T cell fraction (not recorded which). The receptors stem from a male donor with ankylosing spondylitis or in good health (not recorded which). The CDR3 runs from the conserved cysteine through the conserved F or W. A D gene is named only where the DNA matches it firmly. The listing skips clone size in some rows; elsewhere it reads once, few, many or a size class.

D gene	clone size	J gene	V gene	CDR3 DNA	CDR3 protein
TRBD1	-	TRBJ2-7	TRBV7-9	TGTGCCAGCAGCGCGCCCGGGACAGAATCCGAGCAGTACTTC	CASSAPGTESEQYF
TRBD1	-	TRBJ2-1	TRBV7-9	TGTGCCAGCAGCTCGACAGGGGGTATGGGCAATGAGCAGTTCTTC	CASSSTGGMGNEQFF
TRBD2	-	TRBJ2-5	TRBV27	TGTGCCAGCAGACGCCGCCCCGGACTAGCGTTAGAGACCCAGTACTTC	CASRRRPGLALETQYF
-	few	TRBJ1-1	TRBV2	TGTGCCAGCTCCTCACAGACCAATGAAGCTTTCTTT	CASSSQTNEAFF
-	-	TRBJ2-1	TRBV12-3/TRBV12-4	TGTGCCAGCACAGTTTGGGGGGCGGTTTACAATGAGCAGTTCTTC	CASTVWGAVYNEQFF
TRBD1	-	TRBJ2-1	TRBV29-1	TGCAGCGTTTCCACGGGACAGGGGTACTACAATGAGCAGTTCTTC	CSVSTGQGYYNEQFF
-	-	TRBJ2-7	TRBV11-2	TGTGCCAGCAGCGTAGATACCGCGCAGTACTTC	CASSVDTAQYF
-	few	TRBJ2-4	TRBV20-1	TGCAGTGCTAAAGGGCTGGGAAACATTCAGTACTTC	CSAKGLGNIQYF
-	-	TRBJ1-6	TRBV9	TGTGCCAGCAGCGCGGGACCGAATTCACCCCTCCACTTT	CASSAGPNSPLHF
-	many	TRBJ2-7	TRBV20-1	TGCAGTGCTAGAGAGGTCTACGAGCAGTACTTC	CSAREVYEQYF
-	-	TRBJ2-6	TRBV12-3/TRBV12-4	TGTGCCAGCAGCCACGTGCTCGACCTGGTCCCGGGTGGTGGGGCCAACGTCCTGACTTTC	CASSHVLDLVPGGGANVLTF
TRBD2	-	TRBJ2-2	TRBV3-1	TGTGCCTGCAGCTCCAGGACTAGCGGGGGGCAGAACACCGGGGAGCTGTTTTTT	CACSSRTSGGQNTGELFF
-	few	TRBJ2-5	TRBV6-1	TGTGCCAGCAGCGACGACAATTCCGGGGGAAGTGCCCAGTACTTC	CASSDDNSGGSAQYF
-	-	TRBJ2-7	TRBV14	TGTGCCAGCAGCCACCCTGGGGACGGGGGCCCCGAGCAGTACTTC	CASSHPGDGGPEQYF
-	few	TRBJ2-2	TRBV12-3/TRBV12-4	TGTGCCAGCAGTTTAGAGACAGCTAATACCGGGGAGCTGTTTTTT	CASSLETANTGELFF
-	few	TRBJ1-6	TRBV20-1	TGCAGTGCTAGAGTTAATGACTATAATTCACCCCTCCACTTT	CSARVNDYNSPLHF
TRBD2	few	TRBJ2-1	TRBV6-1	TGTGCCAGCAGATTTAGCGGGGGGACCTACAATGAGCAGTTCTTC	CASRFSGGTYNEQFF